These T cell receptor beta chains were read from a single sample in a study of CD8+ T cells in alopecia areata. The protocol was immunoSEQ multiplex PCR, while the TCRdb copy is restricted to in-frame clones and leaves out a portion. The sample includes 200,000 or so clones, about three fifths seen only once; the top ten take under 0.5%. Sequencing was performed on CD4+ T cells sorted from blood, taken at week 0. These receptor sequences come from a human donor with alopecia areata. Both conserved end residues are part of each CDR3. D genes are given only for firm matches. A row's size may be missing; if present it is once, few, many or a size class.

J gene,clone size,V gene,D gene,CDR3 protein,CDR3 DNA
TRBJ2-7,few,TRBV14,TRBD1,CASSLHPTSTGSEQYF,TGTGCCAGCAGCCTCCACCCTACCTCGACAGGGTCCGAGCAGTACTTC
TRBJ2-3,-,TRBV19,TRBD1,CASSTHGTGLSDTQYF,TGTGCCAGTAGTACCCACGGGACAGGATTGAGTGATACGCAGTATTTT
TRBJ1-2,-,TRBV28,-,CASSFPMGGLGVGYTF,TGTGCCAGCAGTTTCCCCATGGGTGGTTTAGGGGTTGGCTACACCTTC
TRBJ2-7,-,TRBV2,TRBD2,CASRGGSRLAGDEQYF,TGTGCCAGCAGAGGTGGGAGTCGACTAGCGGGAGACGAGCAGTACTTC
TRBJ1-2,-,TRBV5-1,TRBD1,CASSSDRGNYGYTF,TGCGCCAGCAGCTCAGACAGGGGGAACTATGGCTACACCTTC
TRBJ1-3,-,TRBV5-1,-,CASQKGGSGNTIYF,TGCGCCAGCCAAAAAGGAGGCTCTGGAAACACCATATATTTT
TRBJ1-1,once,TRBV29-1,-,CSAGRRLNTEAFF,TGCAGCGCTGGCAGGAGACTTAACACTGAAGCTTTCTTT
TRBJ2-3,-,TRBV7-9,TRBD1,CASSLGVGTGADTQYF,TGTGCCAGCAGCTTAGGAGTTGGCACAGGGGCAGATACGCAGTATTTT
TRBJ2-1,-,TRBV4-2,TRBD2,CASSQDYSGINNEQFF,TGTGCCAGCAGCCAAGATTACAGCGGGATAAACAATGAGCAGTTCTTC
TRBJ2-3,-,TRBV7-7,-,CASSLLGRIGDTQYF,TGTGCTAGCAGCTTACTCGGCAGGATCGGAGATACGCAGTATTTT
TRBJ1-2,-,TRBV6-6,-,CASSLNSVDYGYTF,TGTGCCAGCAGTTTGAATTCCGTGGACTATGGCTACACCTTC
TRBJ2-3,-,TRBV30,-,CAWSAGGVGSDTQYF,TGTGCCTGGAGTGCCGGGGGAGTTGGGTCAGATACGCAGTATTTT
TRBJ1-2,-,TRBV27,-,CASSMAPYWGYTF,TGTGCCAGCAGCATGGCCCCTTATTGGGGCTACACCTTC
TRBJ1-5,few,TRBV30,-,CAWSPTQLNQPQHF,TGTGCCTGGAGTCCGACCCAACTTAATCAGCCCCAGCATTTT
TRBJ1-5,few,TRBV6-5,-,CASSADRLQPQHF,TGTGCCAGCAGTGCAGACAGGCTGCAGCCCCAGCATTTT
TRBJ1-1,once,TRBV30,-,CAWAGGMNTEAFF,TGTGCCTGGGCAGGTGGAATGAACACTGAAGCTTTCTTT
TRBJ2-7,-,TRBV2,-,CASQRRISYEQYF,TGTGCCAGCCAAAGGCGGATCTCCTACGAGCAGTACTTC
TRBJ2-2,-,TRBV2,-,CASSWQGSGELFF,TGTGCCAGCAGTTGGCAGGGATCCGGGGAGCTGTTTTTT
TRBJ2-5,-,TRBV29-1,-,CSFSPGETQYF,TGCAGCTTCTCTCCCGGGGAGACCCAGTACTTC
TRBJ2-3,-,TRBV5-1,-,CASSVDSTRTDTQYF,TGCGCCAGCAGCGTGGACTCGACCCGCACAGATACGCAGTATTTT
TRBJ2-1,few,TRBV30,-,CAWRKNGNKEFF,TGTGCCTGGAGGAAAAACGGGAATAAGGAGTTCTTC
TRBJ1-2,few,TRBV19,-,CASTRRELGGYTF,TGTGCCAGTACCAGGCGGGAACTTGGTGGCTACACCTTC
TRBJ1-1,-,TRBV29-1,-,CSVEVTGPINTEAFF,TGCAGCGTCGAGGTTACCGGGCCAATTAACACTGAAGCTTTCTTT
TRBJ1-3,-,TRBV5-1,TRBD1,CASSPDRGSGNTIYF,TGCGCCAGCAGCCCGGACAGGGGGTCTGGAAACACCATATATTTT
TRBJ2-3,few,TRBV29-1,-,CSVVQGKSTDTQYF,TGCAGCGTTGTGCAGGGGAAGAGCACAGATACGCAGTATTTT
TRBJ2-6,-,TRBV25-1,-,CASSEQLAGKLTF,TGTGCCAGCAGTGAACAGCTGGCGGGGAAACTGACTTTC
TRBJ1-2,few,TRBV11-2,TRBD1,CASSRTRQGDGYTF,TGTGCCAGCAGCAGAACGCGGCAGGGGGATGGCTACACCTTC
TRBJ1-6,-,TRBV6-1,-,CASTRDNNSPLHF,TGTGCCAGCACTAGGGATAACAATTCACCCCTCCACTTT
TRBJ2-5,-,TRBV5-6,-,CASSFLQQETQYF,TGTGCCAGCAGCTTTCTCCAGCAAGAGACCCAGTACTTC
TRBJ1-1,-,TRBV6-5,-,CASKLIQLNTEAFF,TGTGCCAGCAAGTTGATCCAGCTGAACACTGAAGCTTTCTTT
TRBJ1-3,few,TRBV7-2,TRBD1,CASSLAGQGANTIYF,TGTGCCAGCAGCTTGGCCGGACAGGGGGCAAACACCATATATTTT
TRBJ1-1,-,TRBV29-1,-,CSVEGRQHTEAFF,TGCAGCGTTGAAGGGCGACAACACACTGAAGCTTTCTTT
TRBJ2-1,-,TRBV27,TRBD1,CASSPNLGQGRMGEQFF,TGTGCCAGCAGTCCCAACCTGGGACAGGGGCGGATGGGTGAGCAGTTCTTC